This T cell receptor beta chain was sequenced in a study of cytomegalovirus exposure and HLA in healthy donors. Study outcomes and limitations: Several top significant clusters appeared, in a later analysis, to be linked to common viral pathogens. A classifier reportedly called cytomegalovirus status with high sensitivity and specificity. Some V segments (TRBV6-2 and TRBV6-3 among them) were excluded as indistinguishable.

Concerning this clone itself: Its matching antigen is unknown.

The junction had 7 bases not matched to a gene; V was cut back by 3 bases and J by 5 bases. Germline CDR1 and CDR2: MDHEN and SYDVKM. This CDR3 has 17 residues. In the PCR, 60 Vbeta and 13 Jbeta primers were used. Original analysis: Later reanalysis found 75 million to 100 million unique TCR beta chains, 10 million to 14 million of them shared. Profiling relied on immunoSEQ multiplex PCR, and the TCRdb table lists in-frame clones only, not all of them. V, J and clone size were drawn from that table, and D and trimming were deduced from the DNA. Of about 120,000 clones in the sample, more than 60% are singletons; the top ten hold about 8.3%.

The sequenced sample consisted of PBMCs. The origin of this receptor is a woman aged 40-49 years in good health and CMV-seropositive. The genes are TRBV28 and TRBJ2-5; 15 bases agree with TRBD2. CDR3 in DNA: TGTGCCAGCAGTTTTACAGGGGGGACTAGCGGGAGGGAGACCCAGTACTTC. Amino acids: CASSFTGGTSGRETQYF.